This T cell receptor beta chain was recovered during a study of breast tumors, draining lymph nodes, adjacent tissues. Regarding the study as a whole: Luminal-like breast cancer showed significantly higher tumor–nontumor repertoire similarity than basal-like.

Turning to this clonotype: The antigen remains undetermined.

TCRdb fed the multiplex PCR reads into MiXCR, producing one record per CDR3 protein. The sample has approximately 130,000 distinct CDR3 sequences, 21% seen once; the top ten hold about 2%. Samples came from axillary lymph nodes draining the breast cancer. Germline loops: CDR1 MGHDK, CDR2 SYGVNS. This CDR3 has 11 residues. V was clipped by 2 bases and J by 7 bases, with 5 bases between them. This clonotype was sampled from a female donor with breast cancer. Some clones in this sample may be carry-over from other donors' samples. The chain couples TRBV25-1 to TRBJ2-5; D gene ambiguous. The sample taken for sequencing was axillary lymph node tissue. DNA of the CDR3: TGTGCCAGCAGTGAAACGGGGACCCAGTACTTC. Encoded protein: CASSETGTQYF.